The 16 T cell receptor beta chains below all came from one sample that was sequenced in a study of blood T cell repertoires in COVID-19. Assay used: immunoSEQ multiplex PCR; TCRdb lists only in-frame clones, some missing. The sample contains about 480,000 clones, 85% to 90% of which appear only once. The sequenced sample was peripheral blood. These receptors originate from a woman aged 45-65 years with COVID-19, enrolled during active disease.

About this clone itself: One junction end disagrees with the germline gene, perhaps due to a read error. The V call is TRBV6-5, the J call TRBJ2-7; D may be TRBD2 (7 bases). The CDR3 contains 14 residues. Per the germline V gene, CDR1 is MNHEY and CDR2 is SVGAGI. In nucleotides, the CDR3 is TGTGCCAGCAGTGACTCCGGGGGGCTCTACGAGCAGTACTTC. Translation: CASSDSGGLYEQYF.

This clone was picked up one time. The gene calls are TRBV15 and TRBJ2-2; the match to TRBD2 covers 9 bases. Germline CDR1 is LNHNV and CDR2 is YYDKDF (reference sequence). V trimming: 5 bases; J trimming: 4 bases; junction bases outside the gene matches: 8. The CDR3 runs to 16 residues. The CDR3 coding sequence is TGTGCCACCAGCGCCTCGCGGGGGGGCCCCACCGGGGAGCTGTTTTTT. This codes for CATSASRGGPTGELFF.

This clone was counted only a few times. This chain connects TRBV25-1 to TRBJ1-2; D is unresolved. The CDR3 has 13 residues. Trimming removed 4 bases at V and 4 bases at J, with 10 bases between. Looked up from germline, CDR1 is MGHDK and CDR2 is SYGVNS. CDR3 loop: CASSGRVSYGYTF. The CDR3 DNA reads TGTGCCAGCAGTGGCCGGGTCAGCTATGGCTACACCTTC.

J is TRBJ2-1 and V is TRBV6-5; TRBD2 agrees at 8 bases. The CDR3 sequence is 14 residues long. The junction had 0 bases not matched to a gene; V was cut back by 3 bases and J by 2 bases. Germline V gene sequence: CDR1 MNHEY, CDR2 SVGAGI. CDR3 DNA sequence: TGTGCCAGCAGTTATAGCGGGGCCTACAATGAGCAGTTCTTC. It codes for CASSYSGAYNEQFF.

The chain has TRBV30 and TRBJ1-1, with 7 positions matching TRBD1. Per the germline V gene, CDR1 is GTSNPN and CDR2 is SVGIG (reference sequence). This CDR3 spans 15 amino acids. V lost 5 bases to trimming and J lost 10 bases; unmatched junction nucleotides: 19. DNA for the CDR3: TGTGCCTGGGGGGACAGAACAAGGGCGGCCCTTGGAGCTTTCTTT. It codes for CAWGDRTRAALGAFF.

The chain recombines TRBV2 with TRBJ2-3; D is perhaps TRBD1 (5 bases). This CDR3 is built from 13 residues. Germline V gene lookup returns CDR1 SNHLY and CDR2 FYNNEI. Between the trimmed V and J ends, which lost 8 bases and 5 bases, there was a span of 14 bases. The CDR3 sequence is CASSPQGRDTQYF. CDR3 in DNA: TGTGCCAGCTCTCCTCAGGGTAGAGATACGCAGTATTTT.

CDR3 region: CASSPPWPDTDTQYF. In DNA, the CDR3 is TGTGCCAGCAGCCCACCTTGGCCCGACACAGATACGCAGTATTTT. The chain uses TRBV5-6 and TRBJ2-3; D unclear. V dropped 4 bases and J dropped 2 bases, with 14 bases sitting between them. The CDR3 spans 15 residues. The germline V gene encodes CDR1 SGHDT and CDR2 YYEEEE.

The genes are TRBV20-1 and TRBJ2-1, with a weak D call TRBD2 (5 bases). The CDR3 is 12 residues long. CDR1 and CDR2 from the germline V gene are DFQATT and SNEGSKA (reference sequence). Between the trimmed V and J ends, which lost 3 bases and 8 bases, there was a span of 11 bases. CDR3 bases: TGCAGTGCTAGTCCGGGAAGGCATGAGCAGTTCTTC. Protein sequence: CSASPGRHEQFF.

There are a few counts of this clone. This chain links TRBV5-1 with TRBJ1-5; 12 bases line up with TRBD1. Germline V gene data show CDR1 as SGHRS and CDR2 as YFSETQ. V lost 3 bases and J lost 7; bases outside the gene matches: 2. The CDR3 runs 14 residues. CDR3 residues: CASSSGTGGQPQHF. In DNA form, the CDR3 reads TGCGCCAGCAGCTCAGGGACAGGGGGCCAGCCCCAGCATTTT.

This clone was seen a single time. The CDR3 reads CASSPRQLSNYGYTF. CDR3 coding DNA: TGTGCCAGCAGTCCTAGACAGTTGTCTAACTATGGCTACACCTTC. The genes are TRBV2 and TRBJ1-2, with D possibly being TRBD1 (5 bases). Germline CDR1 SNHLY, CDR2 FYNNEI. The CDR3 extends over 15 amino acids. V was shortened by 5 bases and J by 0 bases, with 13 bases between the two germline ends.

The V call is TRBV19, the J call TRBJ1-4; 9 nucleotides agree with TRBD1. The ends lost 4 bases at V and 6 bases at J; junction bases unmatched: 6. CDR3 size: 15 residues. Germline CDR1 and CDR2: LNHDA and SQIVND (reference sequence). CDR3 sequence: CASSTRTGEDEKLFF. The CDR3 DNA sequence: TGTGCCAGTAGTACTCGGACAGGGGAGGATGAAAAACTGTTTTTT.

The chain is built from TRBV5-6 and TRBJ1-5; D unclear. Deletions cut 6 bases from V and 0 bases from J, with 16 bases between. Germline CDR1 is SGHDT and CDR2 is YYEEEE. This CDR3 comprises 16 residues. The CDR3 sequence: CASTEGGPYSNQPQHF. DNA of the CDR3: TGTGCCAGCACGGAGGGAGGGCCCTATAGCAATCAGCCCCAGCATTTT.

This chain joins TRBV5-1 and TRBJ1-1; 9 bases map to TRBD1. The CDR3 spans 16 residues. Germline V gives CDR1 SGHRS, CDR2 YFSETQ. Trimming cost V 7 bases and J 2 bases; bases outside gene matches: 12. The CDR3 region has the DNA TGCGCCAGCCACCCGTCCGGGACAGGGCGTAACACTGAAGCTTTCTTT. Translating it yields CASHPSGTGRNTEAFF.

About this clone: The sample has other DNA sequences that encode this CDR3 too. V gene TRBV28 combines with J gene TRBJ1-1; D uncertain. This CDR3 spans 13 amino acids. V lost 2 bases to trimming and J lost 5 bases, with 9 bases between them. CDR1 MDHEN and CDR2 SYDVKM come from the germline V gene. For the CDR3, the DNA is TGTGCCAGCAGTTTAGAGTCTAATACTGAAGCTTTCTTT. This translates into CASSLESNTEAFF.

The chain has TRBV9 and TRBJ1-2; D might be TRBD1 (5 bases). V dropped 3 bases and J dropped 8 bases, with 14 bases sitting between them. Germline V gene data show CDR1 as SGDLS and CDR2 as YYNGEE. CDR3 length equals 13 residues. CDR3 DNA sequence: TGTGCCAGCAGCGCCAGGGTAAGGAACGGCTACACCTTC. This sequence encodes CASSARVRNGYTF.

This clone was seen a single time. This rearrangement joins TRBV23-1 to TRBJ1-1; D unresolved. TRBV23-1 qualifies as an ORF whose function is uncertain. This CDR3 comprises 16 residues. With 7 bases removed from V and 1 base from J, the gap between germline ends came to 19 bases. CDR3 in DNA: TGCGCCAGCATAGCCCCCAGCCGACCTGGGAACACTGAAGCTTTCTTT. This codes for CASIAPSRPGNTEAFF.